This is a list of T cell receptor beta chains from one sample in a study of T cell responses to AZD1222 COVID-19 vaccine. The method was immunoSEQ multiplex PCR; TCRdb's version includes in-frame clones alone and lacks a portion of them. This sample has over 130,000 clones; 85% to 95% occur once, and the top ten carry around 5%. Specimen: peripheral blood, collected on day 0 of AZD1222 vaccination. The origin of the receptors is an adult in good health. Each CDR3 is given with its conserved first and last residue. Each record gives: CDR3 DNA, CDR3 protein, clone size, D gene, V gene, J gene. A D gene is named only where the DNA matches it firmly. Some rows have no size entry. The others give once, few or many, or a class for an expanded clone.

CDR3nt: TGTGCCAGCAGCTTGGGTAAGAATGAGCAGTTCTTC
CDR3aa: CASSLGKNEQFF
abundance: once
d_gene: NA
v_gene: TRBV7-9
j_gene: TRBJ2-1

CDR3nt: TGTGCCACCAGCAGAGGCCCTACAGGGGGCAAGGAAGCTTTCTTT
CDR3aa: CATSRGPTGGKEAFF
abundance: NA
d_gene: TRBD1
v_gene: TRBV15
j_gene: TRBJ1-1

CDR3nt: TGCGCCAGCAGCTCTTCAGAAGAGACCCAGTACTTC
CDR3aa: CASSSSEETQYF
abundance: NA
d_gene: NA
v_gene: TRBV5-1
j_gene: TRBJ2-5

CDR3nt: TGTGCCAGCAGTTTAAGGAGAGATCAGCCCCAGCATTTT
CDR3aa: CASSLRRDQPQHF
abundance: NA
d_gene: NA
v_gene: TRBV12-3/TRBV12-4
j_gene: TRBJ1-5

CDR3nt: TGTGCTAGTGGTTTGGTACCGAAAACTGAAGCTTTCTTT
CDR3aa: CASGLVPKTEAFF
abundance: NA
d_gene: NA
v_gene: TRBV12-5
j_gene: TRBJ1-1

CDR3nt: TGCGCCAGCAGCTTGGACAGACTATCCTACGAGCAGTACTTC
CDR3aa: CASSLDRLSYEQYF
abundance: once
d_gene: NA
v_gene: TRBV5-1
j_gene: TRBJ2-7

CDR3nt: TGTGCCAGTAGTAGATCCATGAACACTGAAGCTTTCTTT
CDR3aa: CASSRSMNTEAFF
abundance: NA
d_gene: NA
v_gene: TRBV19
j_gene: TRBJ1-1

CDR3nt: TGTGCCAGCAACTTAGGTCCCACCGGGGAGCTGTTTTTT
CDR3aa: CASNLGPTGELFF
abundance: NA
d_gene: NA
v_gene: TRBV11-2
j_gene: TRBJ2-2

CDR3nt: TGTGCCAGCAGCTTAGGGGGGACGGACTCTGGAAACACCATATATTTT
CDR3aa: CASSLGGTDSGNTIYF
abundance: NA
d_gene: NA
v_gene: TRBV7-8
j_gene: TRBJ1-3

CDR3nt: TGTGCAAGTCGCGACCACGCAGGGAGGGTCGGAAACACCATATATTTT
CDR3aa: CASRDHAGRVGNTIYF
abundance: NA
d_gene: NA
v_gene: TRBV12-2
j_gene: TRBJ1-3

CDR3nt: TGTGCCAGCAGTTTTAGTGGGGCGAAACCTTACGAGCAGTACTTC
CDR3aa: CASSFSGAKPYEQYF
abundance: once
d_gene: NA
v_gene: TRBV6-5
j_gene: TRBJ2-7

CDR3nt: TGTGCCAGTAGTATAGTGGGGGCGAGCAATCAGCCCCAGCATTTT
CDR3aa: CASSIVGASNQPQHF
abundance: NA
d_gene: NA
v_gene: TRBV19
j_gene: TRBJ1-5

CDR3nt: TGTGCCTGCCGGCCCCTGGAGGGAGGGAACACCGGGGAGCTGTTTTTT
CDR3aa: CACRPLEGGNTGELFF
abundance: NA
d_gene: NA
v_gene: TRBV30
j_gene: TRBJ2-2

CDR3nt: TGTGCCAGCAGAGCGGGCTCTGGGGCCAACGTCCTGACTTTC
CDR3aa: CASRAGSGANVLTF
abundance: NA
d_gene: NA
v_gene: TRBV27
j_gene: TRBJ2-6

CDR3nt: TGTGCCAGTAGTCGGGGGCAAAAATCCTACGAGCAGTACTTC
CDR3aa: CASSRGQKSYEQYF
abundance: NA
d_gene: NA
v_gene: TRBV19
j_gene: TRBJ2-7

CDR3nt: TGCGCCAGCAGCCACGGACAGATAACGAACACTGAAGCTTTCTTT
CDR3aa: CASSHGQITNTEAFF
abundance: NA
d_gene: NA
v_gene: TRBV4-3
j_gene: TRBJ1-1

CDR3nt: TGCAGTGCTAGTGTCCCCCGGGGCGGGAACTACGAGCAGTACTTC
CDR3aa: CSASVPRGGNYEQYF
abundance: once
d_gene: NA
v_gene: TRBV20-1
j_gene: TRBJ2-7

CDR3nt: TGTGCCAGCAGCGCAATTCTAGCGGGTGTCGATGAGCAGTTCTTC
CDR3aa: CASSAILAGVDEQFF
abundance: NA
d_gene: TRBD2
v_gene: TRBV9
j_gene: TRBJ2-1